Listed here are 19 T cell receptor beta chains from one sample, sequenced in a study of regulatory T cells in long-lasting Graves disease. This sample's time point: persistent/refractory GD, antithyroid drugs over 5 years with positive TRAb. The authors made the TCR library using RNA they extracted from PBMCs. TCR beta libraries were built with iRepertoire HTBI primers and Arm-PCR of CDR3 regions. TCRdb recomputed calls from the multiplex PCR reads with MiXCR, one row per CDR3 protein. The sample gives 650,000 to 850,000 distinct CDR3 sequences, about 30% of which show up once; around 42% is in the top ten. The sample here was peripheral blood mononuclear cells (PBMCs), taken when the disease was refractory, from a patient treated with antithyroid drugs. The receptors shown here come from a female donor with Graves disease.

In this sample, this clonotype turned up a few times. This sequence joins TRBV15 and TRBJ1-4, with D uncertain. The germline V and J ends were trimmed by 5 bases and 11 bases, with 9 bases remaining between them. Germline V lookup: CDR1 LNHNV, CDR2 YYDKDF (reference sequence). The CDR3 is made up of 11 amino acids. The CDR3 loop reads CATSFGEKLFF. The CDR3 bases are TGTGCCACCAGCTTCGGGGAGAAACTGTTTTTT.

This clonotype was detected once. The chain links TRBV3-1 to TRBJ2-7, with D tentatively TRBD2 (6 bases). This CDR3 contains 15 residues. The germline V gene encodes CDR1 LGHDT and CDR2 YNNKEL (reference sequence). Trimming removed 4 bases at V and 4 bases at J, with 17 bases between. The CDR3 here is CASSPAGLRRYEQYF. The CDR3 nucleotides are TGTGCCAGCAGCCCTGCGGGGCTCCGCAGATACGAGCAGTACTTC.

This clonotype was found a few times. The chain joins TRBV19 to TRBJ1-1; no clear D gene. CDR1 is LNHDA and CDR2 is SQIVND in the germline V gene (reference sequence). V shed 4 bases and J shed 1 base, with 10 bases lying between them. There are 14 residues in the CDR3. This CDR3 reads CASSKMASNTEAFF. Here the CDR3 DNA reads TGTGCCAGTAGTAAGATGGCCTCGAACACTGAAGCTTTCTTT.

The V call is TRBV9, the J call TRBJ1-5; D not certain. In germline, CDR1 is SGDLS, CDR2 YYNGEE. CDR3 length equals 17 residues. Between the trimmed V and J ends, which lost 0 bases and 4 bases, there was a span of 17 bases. The CDR3 loop reads CASSVVVREQKNQPQHF. CDR3 in DNA: TGTGCCAGCAGCGTAGTTGTACGTGAACAGAAAAATCAGCCCCAGCATTTT.

This clonotype turned up a few times. J is TRBJ1-2 and V is TRBV2, with a possible D match to TRBD1 (5 bases). Germline loops: CDR1 SNHLY, CDR2 FYNNEI. The germline V and J ends were trimmed by 10 bases and 2 bases, with 20 bases remaining between them. The CDR3 is 15 residues long. CDR3 region: CAIYTRDRLNYGYTF. CDR3 nucleotide sequence: TGTGCCATCTACACCCGGGACCGACTAAACTATGGCTACACCTTC.

Many counts were recorded for this clonotype. The rearrangement links TRBV11-2 to TRBJ2-7, with 8 bases identical to TRBD1. The V and J ends lost 5 bases and 5 bases, in that order; junction bases with no gene match: 8. The germline gives CDR1 SGHAT, CDR2 FQNNGV. The CDR3 is made up of 14 amino acids. The CDR3 DNA reads as TGTGCCAGCAGCCTAGGACAGGGTGTCCACGAGCAGTACTTC. Translation: CASSLGQGVHEQYF.

This clonotype was detected many times. The chain recombines TRBV2 with TRBJ1-2, with TRBD1 as a possible D gene (5 bases). CDR1 and CDR2 (germline): SNHLY, FYNNEI. This CDR3 comprises 15 residues. With 7 bases removed from V and 6 bases from J, the gap between germline ends came to 21 bases. CDR3 sequence: CASNGMVTGGNGYTF. CDR3 nucleotides: TGTGCCAGCAATGGAATGGTAACAGGTGGAAATGGCTACACCTTC.

This clonotype was detected only a few times. V and J are TRBV12-3 or TRBV12-4 and TRBJ1-2; D might be TRBD1 (5 bases). The CDR3 sequence is 15 residues long. V lost 5 bases and J lost 0, with 13 bases in between. The CDR3 nucleotides are TGTGCCAGCAGTCCCCCCGGGACCACTAACTATGGCTACACCTTC. It encodes CASSPPGTTNYGYTF.

This clonotype occurred a few times. The rearrangement uses TRBV7-9 and TRBJ2-5, with D perhaps given as TRBD1 or TRBD2 (5 bases each). V lost 5 bases to trimming and J lost 3 bases, with 13 bases between them. This CDR3 contains 14 residues. CDR1 is SEHNR, CDR2 FQNEAQ, per germline (reference sequence). The CDR3 coding sequence is TGTGCCAGCAGCGCCTCGGTGGGGGAAGAGACCCAGTACTTC. Translation gives CASSASVGEETQYF.

There are many counts of this clonotype. V gene TRBV6-1 combines with J gene TRBJ1-4; 8 bases match TRBD1. In germline, CDR1 is MNHNS, CDR2 SASEGT. V dropped 4 bases and J dropped 8; count of bases not matched to a gene: 9. The CDR3 has 15 residues. CDR3 bases: TGTGCCAGCAGTGGGACGACAGGGGCGAACGAAAAACTGTTTTTT. Its protein product is CASSGTTGANEKLFF.

The gene calls are TRBV10-3 and TRBJ2-2, with TRBD1 matching 8 bases. In germline, CDR1 is ENHRY, CDR2 SYGVKD. The CDR3 length is 14 residues. V lost 7 bases, J lost 5 bases, and 6 bases stayed unmatched. Written as DNA, the CDR3 is TGTGCCATCAAAGGGACAGGCCATACCGGGGAGCTGTTTTTT. Protein: CAIKGTGHTGELFF.

Only a few counts were recorded for this clonotype. This sequence joins TRBV5-1 and TRBJ1-1; D uncertain. With 0 bases removed from V and 0 bases from J, the gap between germline ends came to 9 bases. Germline V gene data show CDR1 as SGHRS and CDR2 as YFSETQ. The CDR3 sequence is 15 residues long. The CDR3 is CASSLGESLNTEAFF. The CDR3 bases are TGCGCCAGCAGCTTGGGCGAGAGCTTGAACACTGAAGCTTTCTTT.

The V call is TRBV2, the J call TRBJ2-7, with TRBD1 identical over 7 bases. The ends lost 4 bases at V and 2 bases at J; junction bases unmatched: 2. This CDR3 spans 13 amino acids. Germline V gene sequence: CDR1 SNHLY, CDR2 FYNNEI. The CDR3 sequence: CASSGDSPYEQYF. The CDR3 DNA follows: TGTGCCAGCAGTGGGGACAGTCCCTACGAGCAGTACTTC.

The chain carries TRBV6-1 and TRBJ1-4, with 10 bases matching TRBD1. Germline loops: CDR1 MNHNS, CDR2 SASEGT. The CDR3 runs to 14 residues. Trimming at V came to 6 bases and at J to 7 bases, leaving 5 bases not matched to a gene. The CDR3 DNA follows: TGTGCCAGCAGGGACAGGGGGGAAAGTGAAAAACTGTTTTTT. Translated, it gives CASRDRGESEKLFF.

The rearrangement uses TRBV20-1 and TRBJ2-7, with 9 bases lining up with TRBD1. Germline V gene lookup returns CDR1 DFQATT and CDR2 SNEGSKA (reference sequence). J gave up 7 bases and V 1 base, and 8 bases lay outside the gene matches. This CDR3 comprises 14 residues. The CDR3 nucleotides are TGCAGTGCTAGAGTGCGGGGACAGGGTGATGAGCAGTACTTC. Translation: CSARVRGQGDEQYF.

This clonotype was counted between two and nine times. This sequence joins TRBV10-3 and TRBJ2-7, with TRBD1 matching 9 bases. The J segment lost 5 bases and the V segment lost 6 bases, leaving 5 bases of the junction unmatched. The CDR3 runs to 13 residues. Germline-derived CDR1 and CDR2 are ENHRY and SYGVKD. The CDR3 region is CAISRDRADEQYF. CDR3 DNA sequence: TGTGCCATCAGCCGGGACAGGGCGGACGAGCAGTACTTC.

This clonotype has ten or more counts. The V and J genes are TRBV15 and TRBJ2-5; 9 nucleotides align to TRBD1. The CDR3 has 14 residues. The germline V gene has CDR1 LNHNV and CDR2 YYDKDF (reference sequence). The trim removed 3 bases at V and 3 bases at J, leaving 2 bases unmatched. CDR3 sequence reads: CATSRRDREETQYF. The CDR3 bases are TGTGCCACCAGCAGGCGGGACAGGGAAGAGACCCAGTACTTC.

The chain is built from TRBV20-1 and TRBJ1-5, with 9 positions matching TRBD1. The CDR3 runs 13 residues. Germline V CDR1 and CDR2: DFQATT, SNEGSKA (reference sequence). The CDR3 DNA reads as TGCTCCTCAAGGGGACAGGGCGATCAGCCCCAGCATTTT. This gives the protein CSSRGQGDQPQHF.

In this sample, this clonotype turned up a few times. V gene TRBV27 combines with J gene TRBJ1-6, with 7 positions matching TRBD1. The CDR3 contains 15 residues. V trimming: 4 bases; J trimming: 9 bases; junction bases outside the gene matches: 9. From germline, CDR1 is MNHEY and CDR2 SMNVEV (reference sequence). CDR3 coding DNA: TGTGCCAGCAGTTCGCTGAGGACAGGTGGTTCACCCCTCCACTTT. It codes for CASSSLRTGGSPLHF.